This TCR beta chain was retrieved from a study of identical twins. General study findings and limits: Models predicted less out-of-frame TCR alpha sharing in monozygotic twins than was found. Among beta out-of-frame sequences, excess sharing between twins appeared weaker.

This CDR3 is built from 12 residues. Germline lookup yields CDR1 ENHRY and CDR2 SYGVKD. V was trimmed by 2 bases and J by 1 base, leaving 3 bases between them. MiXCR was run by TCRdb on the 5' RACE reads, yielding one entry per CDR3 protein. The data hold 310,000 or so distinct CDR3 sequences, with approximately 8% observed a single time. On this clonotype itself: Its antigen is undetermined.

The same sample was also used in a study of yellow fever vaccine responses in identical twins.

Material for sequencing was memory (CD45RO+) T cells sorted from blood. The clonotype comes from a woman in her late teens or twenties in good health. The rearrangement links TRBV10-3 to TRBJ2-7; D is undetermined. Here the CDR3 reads CAISEGSYEQYF. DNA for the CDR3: TGTGCCATCAGTGAGGGATCCTACGAGCAGTACTTC.